This T cell receptor beta chain was found in a study of cytomegalovirus exposure and HLA in healthy donors. As for the study in general: Caucasian-associated ancestry cluster membership applied to approximately 84% of around 400 genotyped donors. Study-wide findings and caveats: In a later analysis, HLA-associated TCR beta chains were more clonally expanded than equally common others. Earlier analysis looked at TCR beta V segments, and most were productive about 90% or about 30% of the time.

The CDR3 has 15 amino acids. To note about this clone: Antigen specificity is unknown.

Donors sampled were nominally healthy, though unrecorded immune exposures were likely. 13 Jbeta primers and 60 Vbeta primers were used for the PCR. Assay: immunoSEQ multiplex PCR; the TCRdb copy retains only in-frame clones and omits some. Counted here are about 150,000 clones, 60% to 80% occurring once; the ten biggest clones make up around 13%. The sample taken for sequencing was PBMCs. The origin of this receptor is a man aged 25 to 45 in good health and CMV-seropositive. This rearrangement joins TRBV1 to TRBJ2-1; TRBD2, the D gene given by the table, was not confirmed from the DNA. TRBV1 is described as a pseudogene. The CDR3 sequence is CTSSQPPGENNEQFF. Here the CDR3 DNA reads TGCACCAGCAGCCAACCCCCCGGAGAAAACAATGAGCAGTTCTTC.